Listed below are T cell receptor beta chains from one sample, sequenced in a study of blood T cell repertoires in COVID-19. Generated by immunoSEQ multiplex PCR, the TCRdb table keeps only in-frame clones and is missing some. The sample records some 120,000 clones, roughly 90% being singletons. Sequencing input: peripheral blood. The receptors were sampled from a man aged 45-60 years with acute or convalescent COVID-19. Each CDR3 is given with its conserved first and last residue. D genes are given only for firm matches. A clone size is listed for some rows: how often the clone was seen (once, few, many), or a class if it is expanded.

clone size,D gene,V gene,J gene,CDR3 protein,CDR3 DNA
.,TRBD2,TRBV5-6,TRBJ2-7,CASSLLNVAGGPHYEQYF,TGTGCCAGCAGCTTACTAAACGTAGCGGGAGGCCCCCACTACGAGCAGTACTTC
.,.,TRBV24-1,TRBJ2-7,CATSDPSLADYEQYF,TGTGCCACCAGTGACCCCTCACTAGCAGACTACGAGCAGTACTTC
.,TRBD2,TRBV10-3,TRBJ2-1,CATSGSVNEQFF,TGTGCCACTAGCGGGAGTGTGAATGAGCAGTTCTTC
.,.,TRBV27,TRBJ1-1,CASSFSTGRAFF,TGTGCCAGCAGTTTTTCTACAGGGAGAGCTTTCTTT
.,.,TRBV5-1,TRBJ1-2,CASSLDGDNYGYTF,TGCGCCAGCAGCTTGGATGGAGACAACTATGGCTACACCTTC
.,.,TRBV7-9,TRBJ1-1,CASSLEGTYTEAFF,TGTGCCAGCAGCTTAGAGGGGACTTACACTGAAGCTTTCTTT
.,.,TRBV7-2,TRBJ2-7,CASSPLPYEQYF,TGTGCCAGCAGCCCTCTCCCCTACGAGCAGTACTTC
few,TRBD2,TRBV4-2,TRBJ2-1,CASSQASGGSYNEQFF,TGTGCCAGCAGCCAAGCTAGCGGGGGCTCCTACAATGAGCAGTTCTTC
.,TRBD1,TRBV5-6,TRBJ1-4,CASSQTGGEKLFF,TGTGCCAGCAGCCAAACAGGGGGCGAAAAACTGTTTTTT
.,TRBD2,TRBV18,TRBJ2-2,CASSPGGSTGELFF,TGTGCCAGCTCACCGGGAGGGTCCACCGGGGAGCTGTTTTTT
once,.,TRBV5-1,TRBJ2-5,CASSGYRDPGETQYF,TGCGCCAGCAGCGGATACAGGGACCCGGGGGAGACCCAGTACTTC
once,.,TRBV24-1,TRBJ2-1,CATRDSSYNEQFF,TGTGCCACGCGGGACTCATCCTACAATGAGCAGTTCTTC
.,.,TRBV6-2/TRBV6-3,TRBJ2-4,CASSEAGAKNIQYF,TGTGCCAGCAGTGAGGCCGGGGCCAAAAACATTCAGTACTTC
.,.,TRBV11-2,TRBJ1-4,CASSRGFQRELFF,TGTGCCAGCAGCCGCGGTTTCCAGCGGGAACTGTTTTTT
once,TRBD1,TRBV6-5,TRBJ1-6,CASSRTGGSSPLHF,TGTGCCAGCAGTAGGACAGGGGGCAGTTCACCCCTCCACTTT
.,.,TRBV6-5,TRBJ2-1,CASSFPDAGGEQFF,TGTGCCAGCAGTTTCCCGGACGCCGGGGGTGAGCAGTTCTTC
.,.,TRBV24-1,TRBJ2-7,CATSDSPGQTYEQYF,TGTGCCACCAGTGATTCACCGGGACAAACCTACGAGCAGTACTTC
.,.,TRBV5-6,TRBJ1-2,CASSPDGTNYGYTF,TGTGCCAGCAGCCCGGACGGGACTAACTATGGCTACACCTTC
.,TRBD2,TRBV30,TRBJ2-1,CAWTPLAGYNEQFF,TGTGCCTGGACCCCTCTAGCGGGTTACAATGAGCAGTTCTTC
.,.,TRBV12-3/TRBV12-4,TRBJ1-2,CASTVASHYGYTF,TGTGCCAGCACCGTCGCGTCCCACTATGGCTACACCTTC